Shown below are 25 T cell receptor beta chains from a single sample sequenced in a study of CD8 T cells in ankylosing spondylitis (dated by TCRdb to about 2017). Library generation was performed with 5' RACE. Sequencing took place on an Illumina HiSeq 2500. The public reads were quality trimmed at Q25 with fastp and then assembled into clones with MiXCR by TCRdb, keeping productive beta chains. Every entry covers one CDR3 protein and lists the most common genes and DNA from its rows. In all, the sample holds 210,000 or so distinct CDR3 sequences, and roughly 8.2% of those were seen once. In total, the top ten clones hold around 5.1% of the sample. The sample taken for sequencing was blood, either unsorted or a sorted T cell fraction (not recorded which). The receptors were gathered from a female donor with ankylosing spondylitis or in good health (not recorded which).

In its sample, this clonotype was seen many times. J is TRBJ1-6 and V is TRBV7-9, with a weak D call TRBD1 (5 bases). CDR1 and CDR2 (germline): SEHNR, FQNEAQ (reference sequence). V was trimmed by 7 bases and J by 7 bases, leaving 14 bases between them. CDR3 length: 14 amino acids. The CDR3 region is CASNPSGLNSPLHF. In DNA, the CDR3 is TGTGCCAGCAACCCGTCAGGGCTCAATTCACCCCTCCACTTT.

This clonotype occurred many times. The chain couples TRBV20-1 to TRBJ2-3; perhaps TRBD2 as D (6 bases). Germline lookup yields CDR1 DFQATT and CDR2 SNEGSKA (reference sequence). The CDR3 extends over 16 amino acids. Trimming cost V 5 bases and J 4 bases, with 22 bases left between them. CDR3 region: CSAPKPGLPYSDTQYF. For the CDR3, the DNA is TGCAGTGCTCCCAAGCCGGGACTTCCGTACTCAGATACGCAGTATTTT.

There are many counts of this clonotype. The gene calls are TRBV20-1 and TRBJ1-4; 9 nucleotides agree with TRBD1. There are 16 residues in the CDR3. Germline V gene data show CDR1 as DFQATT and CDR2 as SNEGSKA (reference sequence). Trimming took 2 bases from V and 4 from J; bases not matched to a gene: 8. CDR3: CSARPLNRGLNEKLFF. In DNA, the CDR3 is TGCAGTGCTAGACCCCTCAACAGGGGGCTTAATGAAAAACTGTTTTTT.

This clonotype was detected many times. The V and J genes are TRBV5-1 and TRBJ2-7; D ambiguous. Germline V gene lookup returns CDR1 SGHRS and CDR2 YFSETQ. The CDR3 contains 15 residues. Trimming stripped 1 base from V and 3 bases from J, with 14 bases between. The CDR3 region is CASSLPASTYYEQYF. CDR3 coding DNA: TGCGCCAGCAGCTTGCCTGCGTCAACCTACTACGAGCAGTACTTC.

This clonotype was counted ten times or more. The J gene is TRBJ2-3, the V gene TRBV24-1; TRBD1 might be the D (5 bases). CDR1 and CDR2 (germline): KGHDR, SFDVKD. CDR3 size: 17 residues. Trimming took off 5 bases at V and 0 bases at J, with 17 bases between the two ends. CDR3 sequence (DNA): TGTGCCACCAGTGCCCCTGGGGCGACAGCAAGCACAGATACGCAGTATTTT. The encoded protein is CATSAPGATASTDTQYF.

The CDR3 here is CASSFFPGLAGGNEQFF. The DNA for the CDR3 is TGTGCCAGCAGCTTCTTCCCGGGACTAGCGGGAGGCAATGAGCAGTTCTTC. The genes are TRBV5-4 and TRBJ2-1, with 15 bases identical to TRBD2. The trim removed 2 bases at V and 6 bases at J, leaving 6 bases unmatched. The germline V gene has CDR1 SGHNT and CDR2 YYREEE (reference sequence). This CDR3 is built from 17 residues.

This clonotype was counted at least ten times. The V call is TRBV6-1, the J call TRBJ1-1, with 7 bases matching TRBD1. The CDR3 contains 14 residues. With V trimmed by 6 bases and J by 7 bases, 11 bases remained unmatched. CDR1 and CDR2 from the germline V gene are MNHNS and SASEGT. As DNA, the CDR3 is TGTGCCAGCAGGGACAGGCCCGAGGTACTTGAAGCTTTCTTT. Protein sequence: CASRDRPEVLEAFF.

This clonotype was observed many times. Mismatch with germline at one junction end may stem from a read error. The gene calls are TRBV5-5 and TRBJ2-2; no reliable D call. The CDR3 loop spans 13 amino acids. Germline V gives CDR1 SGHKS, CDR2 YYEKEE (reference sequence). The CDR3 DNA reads TGTGCCAGCATCTTGAGGCTCAGAGGGGAGCTGTTTTTT. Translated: CASILRLRGELFF.

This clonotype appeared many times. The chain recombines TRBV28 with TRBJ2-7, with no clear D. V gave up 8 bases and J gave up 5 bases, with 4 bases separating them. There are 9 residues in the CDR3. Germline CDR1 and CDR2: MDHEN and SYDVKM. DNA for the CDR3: TGTGCCAGCGTCGACGAGCAGTACTTC. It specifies CASVDEQYF.

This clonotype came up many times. The CDR3 DNA is TGTGCCAGCAGCCGAGCACAGGGGCTCTACGAGCAGTACTTC. It encodes CASSRAQGLYEQYF. The rearrangement links TRBV6-2 or TRBV6-3 to TRBJ2-7, with TRBD1 matching 7 bases. The length of the CDR3 is 14 residues. CDR1 is MNHEY and CDR2 is SVGEGT in the germline V gene. After removal of 6 bases from V and 3 bases from J, the junction contained 8 bases not matched to a gene.

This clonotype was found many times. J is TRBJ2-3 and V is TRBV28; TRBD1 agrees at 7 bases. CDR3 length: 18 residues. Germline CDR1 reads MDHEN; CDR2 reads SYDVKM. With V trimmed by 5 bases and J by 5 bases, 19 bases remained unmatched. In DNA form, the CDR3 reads TGTGCCAGCAGTCCTGACAGGGTAGCAACGCAGGCTGGAGATACGCAGTATTTT. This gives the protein CASSPDRVATQAGDTQYF.

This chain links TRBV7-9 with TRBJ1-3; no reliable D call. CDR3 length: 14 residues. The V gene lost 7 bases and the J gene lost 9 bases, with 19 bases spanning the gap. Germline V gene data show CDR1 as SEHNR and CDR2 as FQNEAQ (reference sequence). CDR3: CASNVNSIVGTIYF. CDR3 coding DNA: TGTGCCAGCAACGTCAACAGTATCGTAGGCACCATATATTTT. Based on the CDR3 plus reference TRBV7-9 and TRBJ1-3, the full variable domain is DTGVSQNPRHKITKRGQNVTFRCDPISEHNRLYWYRQTLGQGPEFLTYFQNEAQLEKSRLLSDRFSAERPKGSFSTLEIQRTEQGDSAMYLCASNVNSIVGTIYFGEGSWLTVV.

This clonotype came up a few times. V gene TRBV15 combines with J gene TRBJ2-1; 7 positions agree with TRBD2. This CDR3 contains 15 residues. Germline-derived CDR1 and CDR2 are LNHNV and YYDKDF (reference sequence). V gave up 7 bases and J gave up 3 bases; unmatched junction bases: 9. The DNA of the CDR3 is TGTGCCACCAACCCGGCGGGGGAAGGCTACAATGAGCAGTTCTTC. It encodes CATNPAGEGYNEQFF.

Written as DNA, the CDR3 is TGTGCCAGCAGCGCTACAGGGGGCGCGAAAGCTTTCTTT. Translating gives CASSATGGAKAFF. The chain combines TRBV7-2 with TRBJ1-1, with 9 bases fitting TRBD1. Per germline, CDR1 SGHTA and CDR2 FQGNSA. Trimming at V came to 5 bases and at J to 9 bases, leaving 7 bases not matched to a gene. This CDR3 is 13 amino acids long.

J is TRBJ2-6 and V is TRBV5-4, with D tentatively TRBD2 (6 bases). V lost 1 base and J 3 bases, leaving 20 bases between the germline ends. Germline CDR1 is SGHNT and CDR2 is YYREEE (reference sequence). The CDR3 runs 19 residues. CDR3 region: CASSLRGGSLPLGANVLTF. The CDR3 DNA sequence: TGTGCCAGCAGCTTGAGGGGAGGCAGCCTGCCCCTTGGGGCCAACGTCCTGACTTTC. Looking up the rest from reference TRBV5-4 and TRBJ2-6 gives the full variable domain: ETGVTQSPTHLIKTRGQQVTLRCSSQSGHNTVSWYQQALGQGPQFIFQYYREEENGRGNFPPRFSGLQFPNYSSELNVNALELDDSALYLCASSLRGGSLPLGANVLTFGAGSRLTVL.

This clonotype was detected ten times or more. The CDR3 spells CASSLPGGPNNEQFF. For the CDR3, the DNA is TGTGCCAGCAGTTTACCGGGAGGGCCGAACAATGAGCAGTTCTTC. The chain joins TRBV12-3 or TRBV12-4 to TRBJ2-1; TRBD2 agrees at 8 bases. This CDR3 comprises 15 residues. Trimming cost V 2 bases and J 5 bases; bases outside gene matches: 5.

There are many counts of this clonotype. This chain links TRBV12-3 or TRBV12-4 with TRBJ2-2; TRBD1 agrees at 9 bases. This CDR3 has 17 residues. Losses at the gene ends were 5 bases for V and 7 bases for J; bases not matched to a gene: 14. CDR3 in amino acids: CASSLTPSGTGRGELFF. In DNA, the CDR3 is TGTGCCAGCAGTCTCACCCCCTCCGGGACAGGGCGCGGGGAGCTGTTTTTT.

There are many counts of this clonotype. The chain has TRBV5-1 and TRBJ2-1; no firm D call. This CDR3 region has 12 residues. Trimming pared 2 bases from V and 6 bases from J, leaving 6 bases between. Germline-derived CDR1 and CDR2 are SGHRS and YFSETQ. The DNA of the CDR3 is TGCGCCAGCAGCTTTCGACTCAATGAGCAGTTCTTC. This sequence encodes CASSFRLNEQFF.

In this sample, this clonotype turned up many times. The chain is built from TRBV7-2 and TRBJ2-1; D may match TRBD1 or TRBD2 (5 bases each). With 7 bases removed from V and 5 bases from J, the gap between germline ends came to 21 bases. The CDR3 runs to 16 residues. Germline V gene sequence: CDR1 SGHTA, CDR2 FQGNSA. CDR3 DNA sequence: TGTGCCAGCATCCCCGCCGGCCGAGGGACGCACAATGAGCAGTTCTTC. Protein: CASIPAGRGTHNEQFF.

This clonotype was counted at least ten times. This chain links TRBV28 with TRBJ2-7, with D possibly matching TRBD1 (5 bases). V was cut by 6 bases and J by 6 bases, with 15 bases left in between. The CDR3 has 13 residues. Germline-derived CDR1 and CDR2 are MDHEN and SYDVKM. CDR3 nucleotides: TGTGCCAGCAGCCCCATCTCAGGGTCCGAGCAGTACTTC. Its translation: CASSPISGSEQYF.

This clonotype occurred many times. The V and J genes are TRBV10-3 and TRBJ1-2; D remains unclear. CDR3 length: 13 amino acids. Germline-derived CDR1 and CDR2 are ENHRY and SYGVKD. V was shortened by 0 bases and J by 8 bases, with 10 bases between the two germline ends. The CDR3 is CAISESEGYGYTF. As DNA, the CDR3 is TGTGCCATCAGTGAGTCAGAAGGGTACGGCTACACCTTC.

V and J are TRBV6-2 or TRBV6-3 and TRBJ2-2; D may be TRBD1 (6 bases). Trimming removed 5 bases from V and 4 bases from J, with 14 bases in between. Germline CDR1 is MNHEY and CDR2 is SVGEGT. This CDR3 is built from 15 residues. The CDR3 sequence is CASSAPGEITGELFF. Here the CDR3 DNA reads TGTGCCAGCAGTGCACCAGGGGAGATCACCGGGGAGCTGTTTTTT.

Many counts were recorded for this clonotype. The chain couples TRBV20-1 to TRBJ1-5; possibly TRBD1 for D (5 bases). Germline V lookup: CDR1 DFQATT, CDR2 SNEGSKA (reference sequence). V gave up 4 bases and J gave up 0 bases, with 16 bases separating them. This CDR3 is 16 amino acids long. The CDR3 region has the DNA TGCAGTGCTATTCAAGTCGAGGGGTATAGCAATCAGCCCCAGCATTTT. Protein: CSAIQVEGYSNQPQHF.

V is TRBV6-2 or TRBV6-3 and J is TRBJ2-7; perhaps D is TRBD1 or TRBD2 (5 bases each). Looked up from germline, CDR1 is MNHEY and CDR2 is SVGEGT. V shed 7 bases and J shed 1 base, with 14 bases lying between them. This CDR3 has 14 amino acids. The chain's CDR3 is CASTFRDGSYEQYF. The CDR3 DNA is TGTGCCAGCACCTTCAGGGACGGATCCTACGAGCAGTACTTC.

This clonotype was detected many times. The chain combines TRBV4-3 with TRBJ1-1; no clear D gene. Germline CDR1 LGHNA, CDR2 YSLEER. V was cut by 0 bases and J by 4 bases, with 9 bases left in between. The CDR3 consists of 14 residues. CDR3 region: CASSQDQAATEAFF. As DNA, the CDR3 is TGCGCCAGCAGCCAAGATCAGGCGGCCACTGAAGCTTTCTTT.